The 21 T cell receptor beta chains presented below share a single source sample, sequenced in a study of cytomegalovirus exposure and HLA in healthy donors. The assay was immunoSEQ multiplex PCR, and TCRdb's table has in-frame clones only and misses some. The sample lists around 150,000 clones; about 86% were seen once. The sample comprised PBMCs. The receptors were gathered from a woman under 30 in good health and CMV-seropositive.

V usage is TRBV6-1 and J usage is TRBJ1-4, with D perhaps TRBD1 (5 bases). Germline lookup yields CDR1 MNHNS and CDR2 SASEGT. V lost 7 bases and J 2 bases, leaving 11 bases between the germline ends. The CDR3 consists of 14 residues. CDR3 loop: CASNLRATNEKLFF. The CDR3, as DNA: TGTGCCAGCAACCTCAGGGCGACTAATGAAAAACTGTTTTTT.

The chain carries TRBV4-1 and TRBJ1-4, with D tentatively TRBD1 (5 bases). The CDR3 runs to 17 residues. From germline, CDR1 is MGHRA and CDR2 YSYEKL. V shed 6 bases and J shed 0 bases, with 17 bases lying between them. The DNA of the CDR3 is TGCGCCAGCAGGCCCGGAACGACAGACGCAACTAATGAAAAACTGTTTTTT. Its protein product is CASRPGTTDATNEKLFF.

The chain couples TRBV10-2 to TRBJ1-2; tentatively, D is TRBD1 (5 bases). CDR3 length equals 13 residues. The germline V gene has CDR1 WSHSY and CDR2 SAAADI. V lost 8 bases and J lost 2, with 12 bases in between. CDR3 sequence (DNA): TGCGCCAGCTTCCAGGGAGGGAACTATGGCTACACCTTC. Translated, it gives CASFQGGNYGYTF.

This rearrangement joins TRBV28 to TRBJ2-1, with TRBD2 matching over 11 bases. Germline CDR1 and CDR2: MDHEN and SYDVKM. This CDR3 has 16 amino acids. The junction had 6 bases not matched to a gene; V was cut back by 3 bases and J by 5 bases. In nucleotides, the CDR3 is TGTGCCAGCAGTTTGTCAACTAGCGGGAGAAACAATGAGCAGTTCTTC. Translated, it gives CASSLSTSGRNNEQFF.

The V gene is TRBV28, the J gene TRBJ2-7, with 9 positions matching TRBD1. The CDR3 has 15 residues. V gave up 3 bases and J gave up 6 bases; unmatched junction bases: 9. The germline V gene encodes CDR1 MDHEN and CDR2 SYDVKM. The CDR3 nucleotides read TGTGCCAGCAGTTTTACCGACAGGGGGTCTAGCGAGCAGTACTTC. It codes for CASSFTDRGSSEQYF.

The gene calls are TRBV9 and TRBJ2-2; 8 bases agree with TRBD2. V dropped 0 bases and J dropped 3; count of bases not matched to a gene: 1. CDR3 length: 15 amino acids. Germline V CDR1 and CDR2: SGDLS, YYNGEE. CDR3 in DNA: TGTGCCAGCAGCGTAGGCGGGGGGCACACCGGGGAGCTGTTTTTT. Amino acid sequence: CASSVGGGHTGELFF.

This rearrangement joins TRBV19 to TRBJ1-6; TRBD1 agrees at 7 bases. The CDR3 spans 13 residues. The trim removed 7 bases at V and 4 bases at J, leaving 1 base unmatched. Germline V CDR1 and CDR2: LNHDA, SQIVND (reference sequence). The CDR3 loop is CASTGQYNSPLHF. For the CDR3, the DNA is TGTGCCAGTACGGGACAGTATAATTCACCCCTCCACTTT.

The chain employs TRBV5-1 and TRBJ2-7; D might be TRBD1 (6 bases). Germline values: CDR1 SGHRS, CDR2 YFSETQ. The CDR3 has 15 residues. With 4 bases removed from V and 2 bases from J, the gap between germline ends came to 16 bases. CDR3 DNA: TGCGCCAGCAGCCCCTCGGGAACAGGGACCTACGAGCAGTACTTC. This encodes CASSPSGTGTYEQYF. Complete variable domain (other parts from reference TRBV5-1 and TRBJ2-7): KAGVTQTPRYLIKTRGQQVTLSCSPISGHRSVSWYQQTPGQGLQFLFEYFSETQRNKGNFPGRFSGRQFSNSRSEMNVSTLELGDSALYLCASSPSGTGTYEQYFGPGTRLTVT.

The chain combines TRBV2 with TRBJ2-4; D not certain. The CDR3 spans 15 residues. From germline, CDR1 is SNHLY and CDR2 FYNNEI. Between the trimmed V and J ends, which lost 6 bases and 2 bases, there was a span of 14 bases. In DNA, the CDR3 is TGTGCCAGCAGCCCCTCTACCGTGTCCAAAAACATTCAGTACTTC. Its translation: CASSPSTVSKNIQYF.

The chain combines TRBV28 with TRBJ2-4; TRBD1 agrees at 8 bases. V trimming: 2 bases; J trimming: 0 bases; junction bases outside the gene matches: 0. The CDR3 is 15 amino acids. Germline-derived CDR1 and CDR2 are MDHEN and SYDVKM. The CDR3 region is CASSLQGAAKNIQYF. CDR3 bases: TGTGCCAGCAGTTTACAGGGGGCAGCCAAAAACATTCAGTACTTC.

The chain is built from TRBV6-5 and TRBJ1-1; 9 positions agree with TRBD1. Unmatched junction bases numbered 5, after V lost 6 bases and J lost 3 bases. The CDR3 spans 14 residues. Germline loops: CDR1 MNHEY, CDR2 SVGAGI. CDR3 residues: CASRTGGGYTEAFF. The DNA for the CDR3 is TGTGCCAGCAGGACAGGGGGGGGGTACACTGAAGCTTTCTTT.

This rearrangement joins TRBV9 to TRBJ2-2; TRBD1 aligns across 7 bases. CDR1 is SGDLS, CDR2 YYNGEE, per germline. V was clipped by 2 bases and J by 2 bases; unmatched bases: 6. The CDR3 sequence is 16 residues long. The DNA of the CDR3 is TGTGCCAGCAGCGTCACCGGGACAGACAACACCGGGGAGCTGTTTTTT. Protein: CASSVTGTDNTGELFF. The whole variable domain, filled in from reference TRBV9 and TRBJ2-2, reads DSGVTQTPKHLITATGQRVTLRCSPRSGDLSVYWYQQSLDQGLQFLIQYYNGEERAKGNILERFSAQQFPDLHSELNLSSLELGDSALYFCASSVTGTDNTGELFFGEGSRLTVL.

The J gene is TRBJ2-3, the V gene TRBV27; 12 positions agree with TRBD2. This CDR3 has 16 amino acids. Germline CDR1 is MNHEY and CDR2 is SMNVEV (reference sequence). V dropped 4 bases and J dropped 3; count of bases not matched to a gene: 5. The CDR3 DNA reads TGTGCCAGCAGTTCGGCGCTAGCGGGAGGGACAGATACGCAGTATTTT. As protein: CASSSALAGGTDTQYF.

With respect to this clone: The junction differs from germline at one of its ends, possibly a read error. This chain links TRBV19 with TRBJ1-2, with a possible D match to TRBD1 (5 bases). The CDR3 consists of 15 residues. Germline V gene lookup returns CDR1 LNHDA and CDR2 SQIVND (reference sequence). The CDR3 is CASSVDSALNYGYTF. The CDR3 nucleotides are TGTGCCAGTAGTGTAGACAGTGCTCTCAACTATGGCTACACCTTC.

J is TRBJ1-2 and V is TRBV29-1, with TRBD1 matching over 7 bases. Per the germline V gene, CDR1 is SQVTM and CDR2 is ANQGSEA. Trimming at V came to 6 bases and at J to 3 bases, leaving 1 base not matched to a gene. The CDR3 has 11 residues. DNA for the CDR3: TGCAGCGTCGGGACAGACTATGGCTACACCTTC. It encodes CSVGTDYGYTF.

The rearrangement links TRBV4-1 to TRBJ2-1; 9 bases are shared with TRBD2. Germline-derived CDR1 and CDR2 are MGHRA and YSYEKL. The CDR3 has 17 residues. V gave up 3 bases and J gave up 4 bases; unmatched junction bases: 10. The CDR3 nucleotides read TGCGCCAGCAGCCACACCACAATAGCGGGAGAATACAATGAGCAGTTCTTC. Protein product: CASSHTTIAGEYNEQFF.

CDR3 region: CASSLRQGQFF. CDR3 nucleotides: TGTGCCAGCAGCCTTAGACAGGGGCAGTTCTTC. This chain joins TRBV5-6 and TRBJ2-1; TRBD1 aligns across 7 bases. The ends lost 4 bases at V and 12 bases at J; junction bases unmatched: 4. CDR3 size: 11 residues. Looked up from germline, CDR1 is SGHDT and CDR2 is YYEEEE.

The chain recombines TRBV28 with TRBJ2-7; D is unresolved. The V end lost 5 bases, the J end lost 4 bases, and 6 bases lay between the germline ends. This CDR3 has 11 amino acids. Germline V gene sequence: CDR1 MDHEN, CDR2 SYDVKM. The CDR3 DNA reads as TGTGCCAGCAGTAGCGTATACGAGCAGTACTTC. Its protein is CASSSVYEQYF.

The V call is TRBV5-6, the J call TRBJ2-7; D unresolved. Germline V gene sequence: CDR1 SGHDT, CDR2 YYEEEE. This CDR3 region has 15 residues. The V end was cut by 2 bases, the J end by 2 bases, with 14 bases between. The CDR3 DNA reads TGTGCCAGCAGCTTTACGAGGTACCGAGCCTACGAGCAGTACTTC. Translation: CASSFTRYRAYEQYF.

The chain combines TRBV7-8 with TRBJ1-6; no clear D gene. V lost 1 base and J lost 0, with 13 bases in between. The CDR3 has 18 residues. Germline V gene lookup returns CDR1 SGHVS and CDR2 FQNEAQ. Here the CDR3 reads CASSLVGAQSSYNSPLHF. CDR3 nucleotide sequence: TGTGCCAGCAGCTTAGTGGGAGCGCAAAGCTCCTATAATTCACCCCTCCACTTT.

About this clone itself: The sample has other DNA sequences that encode this CDR3 too. The chain is built from TRBV5-4 and TRBJ2-3, with a tentative D call TRBD2 (6 bases). This CDR3 is 11 amino acids long. Germline CDR1 reads SGHNT; CDR2 reads YYREEE (reference sequence). The V and J ends lost 4 bases and 6 bases respectively, with 6 bases between them. The CDR3 protein is CASSGGDTQYF. The CDR3 DNA reads as TGTGCCAGCAGCGGAGGGGATACGCAGTATTTT.